This TCR beta chain was retrieved from a study of technical replicates of blood from several donors. This clone was counted a single time. Germline CDR1 reads MNHEY; CDR2 reads SMNVEV (reference sequence). V lost 3 bases, J lost 3 bases, and 5 bases stayed unmatched. The CDR3 extends over 14 amino acids. The assay was immunoSEQ multiplex PCR, and TCRdb's table has in-frame clones only and misses some. The sample lists 55,000 to 80,000 clones, 93% occurring once. The clonotype was recovered from a human donor in good health. The sample was T cells isolated from PBMCs. This chain uses TRBV27 with TRBJ2-7; 7 bases are shared with TRBD1. The chain's CDR3 is CASSFRDSGYEQYF. CDR3 bases: TGTGCCAGCAGTTTTCGGGACAGTGGCTACGAGCAGTACTTC.